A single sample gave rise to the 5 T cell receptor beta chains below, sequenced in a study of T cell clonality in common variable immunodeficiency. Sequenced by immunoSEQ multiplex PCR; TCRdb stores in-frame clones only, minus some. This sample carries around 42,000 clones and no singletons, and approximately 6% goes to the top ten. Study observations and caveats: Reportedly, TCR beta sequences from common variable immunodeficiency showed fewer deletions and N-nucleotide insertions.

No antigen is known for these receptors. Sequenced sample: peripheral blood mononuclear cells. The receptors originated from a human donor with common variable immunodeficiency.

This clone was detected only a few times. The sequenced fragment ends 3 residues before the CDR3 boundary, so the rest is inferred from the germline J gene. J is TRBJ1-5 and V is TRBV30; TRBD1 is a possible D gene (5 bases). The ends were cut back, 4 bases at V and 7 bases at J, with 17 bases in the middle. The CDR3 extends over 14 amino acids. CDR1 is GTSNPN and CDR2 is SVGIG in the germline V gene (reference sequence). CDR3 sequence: CAWTPGAGLQPQHF. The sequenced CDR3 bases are TGTGCCTGGACCCCTGGGGCAGGGTTACAGCCC.

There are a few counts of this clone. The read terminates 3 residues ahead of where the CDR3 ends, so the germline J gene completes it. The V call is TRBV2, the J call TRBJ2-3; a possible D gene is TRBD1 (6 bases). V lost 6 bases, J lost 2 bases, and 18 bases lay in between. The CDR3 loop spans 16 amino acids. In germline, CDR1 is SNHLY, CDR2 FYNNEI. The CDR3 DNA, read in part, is TGTGCCAGCAGGTTCGGACAGATTAAGGTCACAGATACG. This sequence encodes CASRFGQIKVTDT. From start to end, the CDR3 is CASRFGQIKVTDTQYF.

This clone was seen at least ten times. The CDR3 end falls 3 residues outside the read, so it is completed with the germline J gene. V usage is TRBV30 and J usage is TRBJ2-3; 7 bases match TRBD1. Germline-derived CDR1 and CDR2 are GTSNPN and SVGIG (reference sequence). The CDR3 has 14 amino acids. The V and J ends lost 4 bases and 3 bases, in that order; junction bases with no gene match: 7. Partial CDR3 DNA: TGTGCCTGGACTCGACAGGGCGGTACAGATACG. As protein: CAWTRQGGTDT. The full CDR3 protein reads CAWTRQGGTDTQYF.

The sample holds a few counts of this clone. The CDR3 reads CASTTDRGPYNEQFF. The DNA read from the CDR3 is TGTGCCAGTACCACGGACAGAGGGCCCTACAATGAG. This chain links TRBV19 with TRBJ2-1; a possible D gene is TRBD1 (6 bases). The read terminates 3 residues ahead of where the CDR3 ends, so the germline J gene completes it. The germline V and J ends were trimmed by 7 bases and 2 bases, with 15 bases remaining between them. Germline V gene lookup returns CDR1 LNHDA and CDR2 SQIVND (reference sequence). CDR3 length: 15 amino acids. Together with reference TRBV19 and TRBJ2-1, the CDR3 gives the full variable domain: DGGITQSPKYLFRKEGQNVTLSCEQNLNHDAMYWYRQDPGQGLRLIYYSQIVNDFQKGDIAEGYSVSREKKESFPLTVTSAQKNPTAFYLCASTTDRGPYNEQFFGPGTRLTVL.

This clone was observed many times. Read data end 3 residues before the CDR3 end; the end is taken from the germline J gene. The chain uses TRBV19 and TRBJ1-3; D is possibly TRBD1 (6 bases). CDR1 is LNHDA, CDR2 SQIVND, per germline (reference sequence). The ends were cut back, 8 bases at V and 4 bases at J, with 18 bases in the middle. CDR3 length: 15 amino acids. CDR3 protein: CASRRQDSFGNTIYF. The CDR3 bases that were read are TGTGCCAGTCGAAGGCAGGACAGCTTCGGAAACACC.